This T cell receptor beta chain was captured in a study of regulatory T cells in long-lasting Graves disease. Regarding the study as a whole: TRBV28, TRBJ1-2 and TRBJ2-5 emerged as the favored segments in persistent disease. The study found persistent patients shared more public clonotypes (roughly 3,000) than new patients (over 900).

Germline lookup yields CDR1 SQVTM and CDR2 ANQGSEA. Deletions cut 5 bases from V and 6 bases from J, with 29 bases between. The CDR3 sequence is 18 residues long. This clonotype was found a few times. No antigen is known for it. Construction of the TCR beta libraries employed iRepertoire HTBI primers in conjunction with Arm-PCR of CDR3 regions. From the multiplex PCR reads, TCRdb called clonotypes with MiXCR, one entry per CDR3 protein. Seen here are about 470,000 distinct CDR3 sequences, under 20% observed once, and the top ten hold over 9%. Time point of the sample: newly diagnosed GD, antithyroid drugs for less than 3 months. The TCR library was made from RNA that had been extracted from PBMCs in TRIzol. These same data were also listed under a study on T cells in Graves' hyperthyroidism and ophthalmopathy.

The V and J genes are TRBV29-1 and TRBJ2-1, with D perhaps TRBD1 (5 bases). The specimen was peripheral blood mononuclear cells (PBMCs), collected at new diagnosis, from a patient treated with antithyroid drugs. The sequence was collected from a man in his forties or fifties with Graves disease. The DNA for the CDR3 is TGCAGCGTTACCACTCCTAAGAGTGGCAGGGATCCTTCCAATGAGCAGTTCTTC. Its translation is CSVTTPKSGRDPSNEQFF.